The count of the clone carrying this T cell receptor beta chain is one. Its antigen remains unknown. This likely came from a read error, as a far larger clone is one base away. Lacking the conserved final phenylalanine or tryptophan, this CDR3 likely reflects a read error. Per germline, CDR1 MNHEY and CDR2 SVGAGI. V was shortened by 2 bases and J by 4 bases, with 9 bases between the two germline ends. The CDR3 sequence is 14 residues long. The data stem from a study of shared clonotypes between healthy human individuals. Notes on the study in general: Having only a few donors restricted how much genetic and exposure-history diversity was captured.

At a deep level, the assay was run. Genomic DNA belonging to each subset was distributed in equal measure over several immunoSEQ plates. Bulk PBMC genomic DNA spanned ten immunoSEQ deep plates. TCRdb's copy holds only in-frame clones and misses some; the assay was immunoSEQ multiplex PCR. Among hundreds of thousands of clones listed, about three quarters were seen once. V usage is TRBV6-5 and J usage is TRBJ1-5, with a tentative D call TRBD1 (5 bases). The TCR comes from a woman aged 40 to 50 in good health. Some clones in this sample may be carry-over from other donors' samples. Sequencing was done on a sample of PBMCs. CDR3 region: CASSYGTENQPQHS. DNA for the CDR3: TGTGCCAGCAGTTACGGGACGGAGAATCAGCCCCAGCATTCT.